What follows are 30 T cell receptor beta chains derived from one specimen sequenced in a study of response to subunit inactivated influenza vaccine (dated by TCRdb to the late 2010s). The protocol used for the library was RT-PCR. Sequencing relied on an Illumina HiSeq 2500. TCRdb handled the public reads itself, with Q25 trimming in fastp and clone calling in MiXCR, and kept productive beta chains. Each entry is one CDR3 protein sequence, shown with its most common DNA and genes. This sample holds a few hundred thousand distinct CDR3 sequences; about 12% were observed only once. Of the sample, 7.8% is held by the ten largest clones. The sample in question was non-naive T cells sorted from PBMCs, obtained around 15 days before vaccination. What the cell subset or site label conveys for this sample: memory T cell fraction. These receptors all stem from a man in his fifties who received an inactivated influenza vaccine. Donor details come from another sample of the same person, matched by shared clones.

This clonotype was picked up many times. The chain is built from TRBV20-1 and TRBJ2-7, with 10 bases aligning to TRBD2. Unmatched junction bases numbered 4, after V lost 4 bases and J lost 1 base. This CDR3 comprises 14 residues. The V gene's germline CDR1 is DFQATT and CDR2 SNEGSKA (reference sequence). The CDR3: CSATLAGVSYEQYF. CDR3 coding DNA: TGCAGTGCTACGCTAGCGGGAGTTTCCTACGAGCAGTACTTC.

This chain joins TRBV9 and TRBJ2-1, with 16 bases fitting TRBD2. CDR3 size: 19 residues. The junction had 7 bases not matched to a gene; V was cut back by 0 bases and J by 4 bases. Germline CDR1 is SGDLS and CDR2 is YYNGEE. The CDR3 DNA reads TGTGCCAGCAGCGTAGGAGGGACTAGCGGGGGGGTCCGATACAATGAGCAGTTCTTC. Protein sequence: CASSVGGTSGGVRYNEQFF.

In its sample, this clonotype was seen many times. The rearrangement links TRBV11-1 to TRBJ2-2, with no clear D. Germline V gene lookup returns CDR1 SGHAT and CDR2 FQDESV (reference sequence). Deletions cut 2 bases from V and 6 bases from J, with 10 bases between. This CDR3 region has 14 residues. The CDR3 protein is CASSLLGSAGELFF. The CDR3 DNA is TGTGCCAGCAGCTTACTGGGGTCGGCCGGGGAGCTGTTTTTT.

The genes are TRBV6-1 and TRBJ2-3; weak D call: TRBD1 (5 bases). The V end lost 6 bases, the J end lost 8 bases, and 9 bases lay between the germline ends. Germline V gene lookup returns CDR1 MNHNS and CDR2 SASEGT. The CDR3 runs 11 residues. Here the CDR3 DNA reads TGTGCCAGCAGAGGGGAAAGTACGCAGTATTTT. Translation: CASRGESTQYF.

This clonotype was recorded at least ten times. V is TRBV12-3 or TRBV12-4 and J is TRBJ1-1, with D possibly matching TRBD1 (5 bases). This CDR3 has 13 residues. Trimming removed 5 bases at V and 1 base at J, with 8 bases between. CDR3 sequence reads: CASSLQANTEAFF. The CDR3 nucleotides read TGTGCCAGCAGTCTACAGGCGAACACTGAAGCTTTCTTT.

This clonotype ranks as medium-sized. The chain employs TRBV7-6 and TRBJ2-2; possibly TRBD1 for D (5 bases). The germline gives CDR1 SGHVS, CDR2 FNYEAQ. The V gene lost 5 bases and the J gene lost 2 bases, with 15 bases spanning the gap. This CDR3 spans 16 amino acids. CDR3 nucleotides: TGTGCCAGCAGCCTACTTCTAACAGGAAACACCGGGGAGCTGTTTTTT. It is translated as CASSLLLTGNTGELFF. The variable domain in full, with the rest retrieved from reference TRBV7-6 and TRBJ2-2, is GAGVSQSPRYKVTKRGQDVALRCDPISGHVSLYWYRQALGQGPEFLTYFNYEAQQDKSGLPNDRFSAERPEGSISTLTIQRTEQRDSAMYRCASSLLLTGNTGELFFGEGSRLTVL.

This clonotype was seen a handful of times. V and J are TRBV12-3 or TRBV12-4 and TRBJ2-1, with a possible D match to TRBD2 (5 bases). V lost 6 bases to trimming and J lost 6 bases, with 15 bases between them. The CDR3 runs to 14 residues. The CDR3 DNA is TGTGCCAGCAGCATCGATGGGAGCCGCAATGAGCAGTTCTTC. Translation: CASSIDGSRNEQFF.

On this clonotype itself: A much larger clone lies a single base off, so this may be a read error. This chain joins TRBV6-2 or TRBV6-3 and TRBJ2-1; D unresolved. The DNA end is a closer match to TRBJ2-7, so the J assignment may be wrong. The CDR3 is 15 amino acids. CDR1 and CDR2 (germline): MNHEY, SVGEGT. CDR3: CASSYSTVEYNEQYF. The CDR3 DNA follows: TGTGCCAGCAGTTACTCGACGGTAGAATACAATGAGCAGTACTTC.

V gene TRBV5-1 combines with J gene TRBJ2-7; maybe TRBD2 (6 bases). Germline V gene sequence: CDR1 SGHRS, CDR2 YFSETQ. The ends were cut back, 4 bases at V and 7 bases at J, with 15 bases in the middle. The CDR3 spans 13 residues. CDR3 residues: CASSGDSLGEQYF. CDR3 nucleotides: TGCGCCAGCAGCGGGGACTCCCTGGGGGAGCAGTACTTC.

The CDR3 DNA follows: TGCAGTGCTAGAGTTGCGGGGCCAAGCAATCAGCCCCAGCATTTT. The encoded protein is CSARVAGPSNQPQHF. The chain has TRBV20-1 and TRBJ1-5; possible D gene TRBD1, 5 bases. The CDR3 covers 15 residues. V shed 1 base and J shed 1 base, with 11 bases lying between them. Germline CDR1 reads DFQATT; CDR2 reads SNEGSKA (reference sequence).

This clonotype came up many times. This chain joins TRBV10-3 and TRBJ2-3; perhaps TRBD2 as D (6 bases). The CDR3 has 15 residues. CDR1 and CDR2 (germline): ENHRY, SYGVKD. V lost 4 bases and J 2 bases, leaving 13 bases between the germline ends. This CDR3 is CAISGPGLSTDTQYF. The CDR3 bases are TGTGCCATCAGTGGGCCGGGACTTTCCACAGATACGCAGTATTTT.

The V gene is TRBV20-1, the J gene TRBJ2-3; 8 nucleotides match TRBD2. The CDR3 spans 12 residues. The germline gives CDR1 DFQATT, CDR2 SNEGSKA (reference sequence). V lost 7 bases, J lost 6 bases, and 6 bases stayed unmatched. The CDR3 DNA sequence: TGCAGTGAGAGCGGGAGAGGCGATACGCAGTATTTT. It yields the protein CSESGRGDTQYF.

In this sample, this clonotype turned up a few times. V and J are TRBV20-1 and TRBJ2-7; TRBD1 matches 7 bases. Germline V gives CDR1 DFQATT, CDR2 SNEGSKA (reference sequence). Trimming at V came to 1 base and at J to 6 bases, leaving 9 bases not matched to a gene. The CDR3 consists of 14 residues. In DNA, the CDR3 is TGCAGTGCTAGAGCGGGCAGGGGGATCGGCGAGCAGTACTTC. Its translation is CSARAGRGIGEQYF.

The chain uses TRBV21-1 and TRBJ1-1; TRBD1 was called by the table and not checked on the DNA. TRBV21-1 is an annotated pseudogene. The CDR3 runs 17 residues. As DNA, the CDR3 is TGTGCCAGCAGCAAAGTCGGACAGCCCAAAATGAACACTGAAGCTTTCTTT. This sequence encodes CASSKVGQPKMNTEAFF.

The chain joins TRBV25-1 to TRBJ1-6, with 11 bases matching TRBD1. CDR1 is MGHDK and CDR2 is SYGVNS in the germline V gene. This CDR3 has 17 residues. V lost 6 bases and J lost 0; bases outside the gene matches: 4. This CDR3 reads CASSGGTGGSYNSPLHF. CDR3 nucleotides: TGTGCCAGCAGCGGTGGGACAGGGGGCTCCTATAATTCACCCCTCCACTTT.

This clonotype was seen more than once but under ten times. This sequence joins TRBV20-1 and TRBJ2-7; D is ambiguous. CDR3 size: 12 residues. V was trimmed by 2 bases and J by 4 bases, leaving 9 bases between them. Germline V lookup: CDR1 DFQATT, CDR2 SNEGSKA (reference sequence). CDR3 nucleotides: TGCAGTGCTAGACATTGGGATTACGAGCAGTACTTC. This gives the protein CSARHWDYEQYF.

The rearrangement joins TRBV27 to TRBJ1-2, with TRBD1 identical over 7 bases. CDR1 is MNHEY, CDR2 SMNVEV, per germline (reference sequence). The CDR3 is 15 amino acids. V lost 7 bases to trimming and J lost 8 bases; unmatched junction nucleotides: 16. Here the CDR3 reads CASTATTGVRRGYTF. For the CDR3, the DNA is TGTGCCAGCACAGCAACTACAGGGGTTCGGAGGGGCTACACCTTC.

The table lists this clonotype with a few counts. The rearrangement joins TRBV10-3 to TRBJ1-3, with TRBD1 identical over 10 bases. J lost 1 base, V lost 0 bases, and 0 bases had no gene match. From germline, CDR1 is ENHRY and CDR2 SYGVKD. The CDR3 is 16 residues long. In DNA form, the CDR3 reads TGTGCCATCAGTGAGTCGGACAGGGGGTCTGGAAACACCATATATTTT. Encoded protein: CAISESDRGSGNTIYF.

This clonotype was detected only a few times. The chain combines TRBV20-1 with TRBJ2-3; tentatively, D is TRBD2 (7 bases). V was cut by 5 bases and J by 4 bases, with 19 bases left in between. Germline lookup yields CDR1 DFQATT and CDR2 SNEGSKA (reference sequence). This CDR3 spans 15 amino acids. The CDR3 is CSAPLWGGQSDTQYF. CDR3 nucleotides: TGCAGTGCTCCCCTGTGGGGGGGCCAATCAGATACGCAGTATTTT.

The J gene is TRBJ1-4, the V gene TRBV7-2; D might be TRBD1 (6 bases). There are 15 residues in the CDR3. The V and J ends lost 5 bases and 4 bases respectively, with 14 bases between them. The germline V gene has CDR1 SGHTA and CDR2 FQGNSA. Here the CDR3 DNA reads TGTGCCAGCAGCGTCCAGGGGAGTCATAATGAAAAACTGTTTTTT. This sequence encodes CASSVQGSHNEKLFF.

This chain links TRBV28 with TRBJ2-5; 10 bases match TRBD2. V gave up 5 bases and J gave up 5 bases; unmatched junction bases: 14. The germline CDR1 and CDR2 sequences are MDHEN and SYDVKM. The CDR3 has 17 residues. The DNA for the CDR3 is TGTGCCAGCAGTCTCCCGATGGGAAGCGGGGGGGCGGAGACCCAGTACTTC. Protein product: CASSLPMGSGGAETQYF.

Only a few counts were recorded for this clonotype. CDR3 sequence: CASSDRIRGGSAFF. The CDR3 region has the DNA TGTGCCAGCAGCGACCGTATTAGGGGAGGGTCTGCGTTCTTC. The chain uses TRBV9 and TRBJ2-1; 7 bases agree with TRBD2. The CDR3 totals 14 residues. The junction had 15 bases not matched to a gene; V was cut back by 3 bases and J by 15 bases. From germline, CDR1 is SGDLS and CDR2 YYNGEE.

V is TRBV5-6 and J is TRBJ1-5; TRBD1 matches at 9 bases. The CDR3 has 15 amino acids. Trimming cost V 6 bases and J 2 bases; bases outside gene matches: 6. Germline loops: CDR1 SGHDT, CDR2 YYEEEE. The CDR3: CASTQGQGRNQPQHF. The CDR3 DNA reads TGTGCCAGCACCCAGGGACAGGGCCGCAATCAGCCCCAGCATTTT.

This clonotype occurred a few times. This chain connects TRBV7-2 to TRBJ2-3, with 7 bases that match TRBD2. V lost 4 bases, J lost 4 bases, and 14 bases stayed unmatched. CDR1 and CDR2 from the germline V gene are SGHTA and FQGNSA. The CDR3 extends over 17 amino acids. CDR3 nucleotide sequence: TGTGCCAGCAGCTCCCGGACTAGTGCCACCCCGGCAGATACGCAGTATTTT. The encoded protein is CASSSRTSATPADTQYF. The full variable domain, with the rest looked up from reference TRBV7-2 and TRBJ2-3, is GAGVSQSPSNKVTEKGKDVELRCDPISGHTALYWYRQSLGQGLEFLIYFQGNSAPDKSGLPSDRFSAERTGGSVSTLTIQRTQQEDSAVYLCASSSRTSATPADTQYFGPGTRLTVL.

The V call is TRBV20-1, the J call TRBJ1-1; tentatively, D is TRBD1 (5 bases). The germline gives CDR1 DFQATT, CDR2 SNEGSKA (reference sequence). The V gene lost 2 bases and the J gene lost 4 bases, with 14 bases spanning the gap. The CDR3 totals 14 residues. The CDR3 loop is CSARNPGERTEAFF. In DNA form, the CDR3 reads TGCAGTGCTAGAAATCCGGGGGAACGCACTGAAGCTTTCTTT.

This chain joins TRBV4-1 and TRBJ2-1, with D hard to call. Germline lookup yields CDR1 MGHRA and CDR2 YSYEKL. V shed 4 bases and J shed 0 bases, with 16 bases lying between them. CDR3 length equals 17 residues. CDR3 nucleotides: TGCGCCAGCAGCCGGTTTGACGACCTAAGCTCCTACAATGAGCAGTTCTTC. Protein: CASSRFDDLSSYNEQFF.

Note on this clonotype: Possible read error: a much larger clone is one base away. This chain connects TRBV28 to TRBJ2-7; D perhaps matches TRBD1 (6 bases). CDR1 and CDR2 from the germline V gene are MDHEN and SYDVKM. Trimming left V 5 bases short and J 7 bases short, with 27 bases between. This CDR3 has 17 amino acids. The CDR3 spells CASSTRDMDFTPGEQYF. CDR3 bases: TGTGCCAGCAGTACCCGGGACATGGACTTCACACCGGGTGAGCAGTACTTC.

This clonotype was observed many times. The J gene is TRBJ2-5, the V gene TRBV5-1; tentatively, D is TRBD1 (6 bases). Germline CDR1 and CDR2: SGHRS and YFSETQ. Trimming cost V 4 bases and J 5 bases, with 18 bases left between them. The CDR3 runs 15 residues. CDR3 protein: CASSASGAPSETQYF. The CDR3 region has the DNA TGCGCCAGCAGCGCGTCAGGGGCCCCCTCGGAGACCCAGTACTTC.

The V call is TRBV5-1, the J call TRBJ1-1; D is undetermined. Between the trimmed V and J ends, which lost 0 bases and 1 base, there was a span of 10 bases. Germline V gene lookup returns CDR1 SGHRS and CDR2 YFSETQ. The length of the CDR3 is 15 residues. CDR3 sequence: CASSLDGRTNTEAFF. In DNA, the CDR3 is TGCGCCAGCAGCTTGGATGGCAGGACGAACACTGAAGCTTTCTTT.

Ten or more counts support this clonotype. The gene calls are TRBV28 and TRBJ2-7; D tentatively reads TRBD1 or TRBD2 (5 bases each). The ends were cut back, 3 bases at V and 0 bases at J, with 21 bases in the middle. Germline loops: CDR1 MDHEN, CDR2 SYDVKM. CDR3 length: 18 amino acids. The CDR3 DNA reads as TGTGCCAGCAGTTTTCTCTCCGATGGGGGAACTAGCTCCTACGAGCAGTACTTC. As protein: CASSFLSDGGTSSYEQYF.